One and the same sample provided the 13 T cell receptor beta chains below, sequenced in a study of cytomegalovirus exposure and HLA in healthy donors (dated by TCRdb to the late 2010s). The library came from the immunoSEQ multiplex PCR assay. TCRdb took this table from immuneACCESS and kept in-frame rearrangements with V and J called. Such tables lack part of the clones; where checked against another copy, unresolved V genes explain under half of the gap, and the rest is unexplained. A total of approximately 130,000 clones appear in this sample, over 75% of them only once. The ten largest clones add up to 2.1% of the sample. Sequencing was performed on PBMCs. All receptors derive from a woman younger than 45 in good health and CMV-seronegative.

The J gene is TRBJ2-7, the V gene TRBV5-6; tentative D call: TRBD1 (5 bases). The germline V gene has CDR1 SGHDT and CDR2 YYEEEE. Trimming removed 0 bases at V and 3 bases at J, with 10 bases between. The CDR3 runs to 14 residues. CDR3 sequence (DNA): TGTGCCAGCAGCTTGGGCAGGGTTGACTACGAGCAGTACTTC. This gives the protein CASSLGRVDYEQYF.

The rearrangement joins TRBV6-5 to TRBJ2-5, with D perhaps TRBD1 (6 bases). CDR3 length: 15 residues. Trimming shortened V by 0 bases and J by 4 bases, and 12 bases separated the two germline ends. Looked up from germline, CDR1 is MNHEY and CDR2 is SVGAGI. The CDR3: CASSYSIWGRETQYF. In DNA, the CDR3 is TGTGCCAGCAGTTACTCGATTTGGGGGCGAGAGACCCAGTACTTC.

V is TRBV7-2 and J is TRBJ2-7; D remains unclear. Trimming took off 5 bases at V and 1 base at J, with 9 bases between the two ends. CDR3 size: 13 residues. Germline-derived CDR1 and CDR2 are SGHTA and FQGNSA. The CDR3 loop is CASSQARSYEQYF. The CDR3 DNA follows: TGTGCCAGCAGCCAAGCCCGTTCCTACGAGCAGTACTTC.

The V call is TRBV6-5, the J call TRBJ2-3, with 13 bases aligning to TRBD2. The ends lost 2 bases at V and 7 bases at J; junction bases unmatched: 3. The CDR3 has 15 amino acids. Germline CDR1 and CDR2: MNHEY and SVGAGI. CDR3 in DNA: TGTGCCAGCAGTTACACTAGCGGGGGGGCATATACGCAGTATTTT. Translation: CASSYTSGGAYTQYF.

The chain recombines TRBV4-3 with TRBJ2-5; D is possibly TRBD1 (6 bases). The CDR3 is made up of 17 amino acids. V lost 4 bases and J 0 bases, leaving 18 bases between the germline ends. The germline gives CDR1 LGHNA, CDR2 YSLEER. For the CDR3, the DNA is TGCGCCAGCAGCCTCGGGACAACTTTGTCCCACCAAGAGACCCAGTACTTC. This encodes CASSLGTTLSHQETQYF.

The V call is TRBV30, the J call TRBJ2-3; D possibly corresponds to TRBD2 (6 bases). The V end lost 5 bases, the J end lost 5 bases, and 11 bases lay between the germline ends. Germline V gene sequence: CDR1 GTSNPN, CDR2 SVGIG (reference sequence). The CDR3 is 12 residues long. CDR3 loop: CAWCGVGDTQYF. Written as DNA, the CDR3 is TGTGCCTGGTGCGGGGTGGGAGATACGCAGTATTTT.

The chain recombines TRBV7-8 with TRBJ2-7, with unresolved D. V gave up 1 base and J gave up 3 bases, with 13 bases separating them. This CDR3 has 15 residues. CDR1 is SGHVS, CDR2 FQNEAQ, per germline. The CDR3: CASSLGLGSGYEQYF. DNA for the CDR3: TGTGCCAGCAGCTTAGGGCTCGGGTCCGGCTACGAGCAGTACTTC.

V and J are TRBV5-1 and TRBJ1-1, with D unresolved. The V end lost 7 bases, the J end lost 5 bases, and 15 bases lay between the germline ends. CDR1 is SGHRS and CDR2 is YFSETQ in the germline V gene. The CDR3 has 13 amino acids. The CDR3, as DNA: TGCGCCAGCGGCACGTCAGGAATTACTGAAGCTTTCTTT. Its protein is CASGTSGITEAFF.

This chain connects TRBV27 to TRBJ2-2; D might be TRBD1 (5 bases). In germline, CDR1 is MNHEY, CDR2 SMNVEV (reference sequence). The CDR3 runs 15 residues. The ends were cut back, 2 bases at V and 6 bases at J, with 13 bases in the middle. The CDR3 loop is CASSLRPRVAGELFF. CDR3 nucleotide sequence: TGTGCCAGCAGTTTACGGCCCAGGGTGGCCGGGGAGCTGTTTTTT.

The chain employs TRBV6-1 and TRBJ1-3, with TRBD1 matching 9 bases. Germline lookup yields CDR1 MNHNS and CDR2 SASEGT. The CDR3 covers 14 residues. Trimming removed 7 bases from V and 7 bases from J; junction bases left unmatched: 8. For the CDR3, the DNA is TGTGCCAGCATTAACAGGGGGCTCCAGAACACCATATATTTT. Its translation: CASINRGLQNTIYF.

This chain connects TRBV5-4 to TRBJ2-7; TRBD2 matches 7 bases. CDR3 size: 14 residues. Germline V gene lookup returns CDR1 SGHNT and CDR2 YYREEE (reference sequence). V gave up 4 bases and J gave up 4 bases; unmatched junction bases: 8. CDR3 nucleotide sequence: TGTGCCAGCAGCCGGGGGGAGGGTCAATACGAGCAGTACTTC. Its protein product is CASSRGEGQYEQYF.

The count of this clone is one. The chain joins TRBV7-8 to TRBJ2-1; a possible D gene is TRBD2 (5 bases). With 1 base removed from V and 15 bases from J, the gap between germline ends came to 10 bases. The CDR3 spans 11 residues. CDR1 and CDR2 (germline): SGHVS, FQNEAQ. CDR3: CASSLGTRGFF. The CDR3 bases are TGTGCCAGCAGCTTAGGTACCCGGGGGTTCTTC.

This CDR3 is CASSLTPDNSPLHF. CDR3 DNA sequence: TGTGCCAGCAGCTTAACGCCAGATAATTCACCCCTCCACTTT. The chain links TRBV7-2 to TRBJ1-6; D is unresolved. CDR3 size: 14 residues. Germline V gives CDR1 SGHTA, CDR2 FQGNSA. Trimming pared 2 bases from V and 5 bases from J, leaving 7 bases between. Complete variable domain (other parts from reference TRBV7-2 and TRBJ1-6): GAGVSQSPSNKVTEKGKDVELRCDPISGHTALYWYRQSLGQGLEFLIYFQGNSAPDKSGLPSDRFSAERTGGSVSTLTIQRTQQEDSAVYLCASSLTPDNSPLHFGNGTRLTVT.